This T cell receptor (beta chain) was recorded in a study of OX40 agonist ivuxolimab in advanced cancers. Study at large: Patients assigned to dose escalation were diagnosed with hepatocellular carcinoma, melanoma, renal cell or head and neck cancer.

There are a few counts of this clone. What it binds is unknown. Findings and caveats of the study: Dose levels from 0.1 to 3.0 mg/kg saw CD4+ and CD8+ blood T cells expand clonally by week 6.

In germline, CDR1 is SNHLY, CDR2 FYNNEI. The CDR3 is made up of 10 amino acids. V lost 7 bases and J lost 14, with 9 bases in between. Sequencing was performed with immunoSEQ multiplex PCR; in TCRdb, only in-frame clones are kept and a portion is missing. The sample consists of about 41,000 clones, 81% of them appearing once. Autoimmune disease history or systemic immunosuppression meant exclusion. The rearrangement links TRBV2 to TRBJ1-6; D remains unclear. The clonotype comes from an adult with an advanced solid tumor such as melanoma, head and neck, liver or kidney cancer. The sequenced sample was CD4+ or CD8+ T cells sorted from blood, obtained in a trial of the OX40 agonist ivuxolimab. The CDR3 DNA reads TGTGCCAGCACGGCGGGGTCCCTCCACTTT. Translated, it gives CASTAGSLHF.